These T cell receptor beta chains were read from a single sample in a study of PD-1 blockade in classical Hodgkin lymphoma. Assay: immunoSEQ multiplex PCR; the TCRdb copy retains only in-frame clones and omits some. Among some 39,000 clones listed, more than 70% were seen once. Sequenced here: peripheral blood mononuclear cells (PBMCs), sampled at baseline. The receptors derive from a human donor with classical Hodgkin lymphoma. Each CDR3 is given with its conserved first and last residue. Fields, in order: J gene, V gene, clone size, D gene, CDR3 DNA, CDR3 protein. The D gene is left open where the match is weak. Expanded clones get a size class; other rows say once, few or many, or leave the size out.

TRBJ2-1 | TRBV6-5 | - | TRBD2 | TGTGCCAGCAGCCCCGGGACTAGCGGGAGTAATGAGCAGTTCTTC | CASSPGTSGSNEQFF
TRBJ2-3 | TRBV5-1 | - | - | TGCGCCAGCAGCCAAACGCTCAGCACAGATACGCAGTATTTT | CASSQTLSTDTQYF
TRBJ2-7 | TRBV10-2 | - | TRBD2 | TGCGCCAGCAGTCGGGACTACTCCTACGAGCAGTACTTC | CASSRDYSYEQYF
TRBJ2-1 | TRBV9 | once | TRBD2 | TGTGCCAGCAGCCCCAAGGGACTAGGCGGGTACAATGAGCAGTTCTTC | CASSPKGLGGYNEQFF
TRBJ2-7 | TRBV11-1 | - | TRBD2 | TGTGCCAGCAGCTTTCTGGGGGGGAGCTCCTACGAGCAGTACTTC | CASSFLGGSSYEQYF
TRBJ2-5 | TRBV9 | - | TRBD2 | TGTGCCAGCAGCAAGCTAGCGGGGGGGTACCAAGAGACCCAGTACTTC | CASSKLAGGYQETQYF
TRBJ2-3 | TRBV11-2 | - | TRBD1 | TGTGCCAGCAGCTTAGAATTGACAGGGGGGAACACAGATACGCAGTATTTT | CASSLELTGGNTDTQYF
TRBJ2-2 | TRBV5-1 | - | - | TGCGCCAGCAGCAAGGGTCCTACGGGGGAGCTGTTTTTT | CASSKGPTGELFF
TRBJ2-7 | TRBV19 | - | TRBD1 | TGTGCCAGTACCGCCGGGACAGACCCTGCCTACGAGCAGTACTTC | CASTAGTDPAYEQYF
TRBJ1-2 | TRBV4-1 | - | TRBD1 | TGCGCCAGCAGCTCAAGCCCTTTACAGGGGCGAAATGGCTACACCTTC | CASSSSPLQGRNGYTF
TRBJ2-7 | TRBV2 | - | TRBD1 | TGTGCCAGCGCAAGGACAGGGGGCTACGACGAGCAGTACTTC | CASARTGGYDEQYF
TRBJ2-1 | TRBV2 | - | - | TGTGCCAGCACCCGGACTACAAATGAGCAGTTCTTC | CASTRTTNEQFF
TRBJ2-1 | TRBV28 | - | TRBD1 | TGTGCCAGCAGGACCGGGACAGGGAGGTTCTTC | CASRTGTGRFF
TRBJ1-4 | TRBV5-6 | - | TRBD1 | TGTGCCAGCAGCTCCCCGGGACAGGGTACAACTAATGAAAAACTGTTTTTT | CASSSPGQGTTNEKLFF
TRBJ2-3 | TRBV5-4 | - | TRBD2 | TGTGCCAGCAGCCATGTGGACCTAGCGGTAGAGGCAGATACGCAGTATTTT | CASSHVDLAVEADTQYF
TRBJ2-7 | TRBV10-1 | - | - | TGCGCCAGCAGTGAGACCCCCTGGGGAGGGGGACTACACGAGCAGTACTTC | CASSETPWGGGLHEQYF
TRBJ1-2 | TRBV9 | - | - | TGTGCCAGCAGCCGGGCATCCTCCTTGGGCTACACCTTC | CASSRASSLGYTF
TRBJ1-5 | TRBV11-2 | - | TRBD1 | TGTGCCAGCAGCTTAGCAGGGGGAAGCAATCAGCCCCAGCATTTT | CASSLAGGSNQPQHF
TRBJ2-3 | TRBV28 | few | TRBD2 | TGTGCCAGCAGCCCAAGCGGGAGTGCAGATACGCAGTATTTT | CASSPSGSADTQYF
TRBJ2-1 | TRBV6-5 | - | TRBD2 | TGTGCCAGCAGTTACTCGAAGCGGGGGGCCTACAATGAGCAGTTCTTC | CASSYSKRGAYNEQFF
TRBJ1-1 | TRBV6-4 | - | - | TGTGCCAGCAGCAGAGACAGGCAGAACACTGAAGCTTTCTTT | CASSRDRQNTEAFF
TRBJ2-7 | TRBV19 | - | TRBD1 | TGTGCCACTAGAAGGGGGCTCGAGCAGTACTTC | CATRRGLEQYF
TRBJ2-1 | TRBV7-9 | - | - | TGTGCCAGCAGCGAAATACTAGGGGCCTACAATGAGCAGTTCTTC | CASSEILGAYNEQFF
TRBJ2-7 | TRBV7-2 | - | - | TGTGCCAGCAGCCCTAGCTCCTACGAGCAGTACTTC | CASSPSSYEQYF
TRBJ2-4 | TRBV28 | - | TRBD1 | TGTGCCAGCAGTCAGGGACAGGGGCTAGCCAAAAACATTCAGTACTTC | CASSQGQGLAKNIQYF
TRBJ2-5 | TRBV7-8 | - | - | TGTGCCAGCAGCCCACCGGACAGCCAAGAGACCCAGTACTTC | CASSPPDSQETQYF
TRBJ2-3 | TRBV2 | - | TRBD2 | TGTGCCAGCAGTAGACTAGCGGTGAGCACAGATACGCAGTATTTT | CASSRLAVSTDTQYF